Below, 13 T cell receptor beta chains from the same sample are listed, as sequenced in a study of cytomegalovirus exposure and HLA in healthy donors. In the PCR, 60 Vbeta and 13 Jbeta primers were used. Only in-frame clones appear in the TCRdb table, and some are missing; sequencing was by immunoSEQ multiplex PCR. The repertoire consists of roughly 200,000 clones, with about 80% occurring once and the leading ten covering roughly 3.5%. Sequenced sample: PBMCs. These receptors originate from an older woman in good health and CMV-seropositive.

This rearrangement joins TRBV6-5 to TRBJ1-4; D may be TRBD1 (5 bases). The length of the CDR3 is 16 residues. Germline assignment: CDR1 MNHEY and CDR2 SVGAGI. The V end was cut by 0 bases, the J end by 6 bases, with 14 bases between. The CDR3 spells CASSYSKESGYEKLFF. The CDR3 coding sequence is TGTGCCAGCAGTTACTCGAAAGAGTCAGGGTATGAAAAACTGTTTTTT.

The V and J genes are TRBV6-5 and TRBJ1-2; tentative D call: TRBD1 (5 bases). Germline V CDR1 and CDR2: MNHEY, SVGAGI. The CDR3 has 14 amino acids. V was cut by 4 bases and J by 2 bases, with 11 bases left in between. In DNA, the CDR3 is TGTGCCAGCAGTTCCGGACAAACGAACTATGGCTACACCTTC. Translated: CASSSGQTNYGYTF.

The genes are TRBV5-6 and TRBJ1-2, with a possible D match to TRBD1 (6 bases). Deletions cut 1 base from V and 2 bases from J, with 12 bases between. Germline-derived CDR1 and CDR2 are SGHDT and YYEEEE. This CDR3 region has 15 residues. DNA for the CDR3: TGTGCCAGCAGCTTGCTAGGGGGTGAGAACTATGGCTACACCTTC. It is translated as CASSLLGGENYGYTF.

The V call is TRBV2, the J call TRBJ1-6; 9 positions agree with TRBD1. CDR1 is SNHLY, CDR2 FYNNEI, per germline. V dropped 6 bases and J dropped 11; count of bases not matched to a gene: 5. The CDR3 extends over 13 amino acids. This CDR3 reads CASSRDREAPLHF. The CDR3 DNA reads as TGTGCCAGCAGCAGGGACAGGGAAGCACCCCTCCACTTT.

The chain is built from TRBV4-1 and TRBJ2-2; TRBD1 aligns across 8 bases. Per germline, CDR1 MGHRA and CDR2 YSYEKL. CDR3 length: 14 amino acids. Unmatched junction bases numbered 5, after V lost 5 bases and J lost 6 bases. The CDR3 DNA reads TGCGCCAGCAGCTACGGACAGGGCGCCGGGGAGCTGTTTTTT. Its translation: CASSYGQGAGELFF.

The J gene is TRBJ1-5, the V gene TRBV6-5; no clear D. The CDR3 spans 13 residues. V was trimmed by 4 bases and J by 5 bases, leaving 9 bases between them. The germline gives CDR1 MNHEY, CDR2 SVGAGI. CDR3 sequence reads: CASSSYAHQPQHF. CDR3 sequence (DNA): TGTGCCAGCAGTTCCTATGCCCATCAGCCCCAGCATTTT.

The V and J genes are TRBV9 and TRBJ2-3; TRBD2 matches 9 bases. The germline gives CDR1 SGDLS, CDR2 YYNGEE. Unmatched junction bases numbered 9, after V lost 0 bases and J lost 4 bases. CDR3 length equals 17 residues. The CDR3 here is CASSVGFRSGGADTQYF. The CDR3 coding sequence is TGTGCCAGCAGCGTAGGTTTCCGTAGCGGGGGTGCAGATACGCAGTATTTT.

The chain recombines TRBV28 with TRBJ2-2; the match to TRBD1 covers 7 bases. CDR1 is MDHEN, CDR2 SYDVKM, per germline. The CDR3 is 14 residues long. The V segment lost 5 bases and the J segment 6 bases; nucleotides outside the gene matches: 6. The chain's CDR3 is CASSLDRAPGELFF. The CDR3 DNA reads TGTGCCAGCAGTCTCGACAGGGCCCCCGGGGAGCTGTTTTTT.

This clone has only a few counts. V and J are TRBV2 and TRBJ1-2; possible D gene TRBD1, 5 bases. The V end was cut by 3 bases, the J end by 7 bases, with 18 bases between. Germline CDR1 SNHLY, CDR2 FYNNEI. This CDR3 region has 15 residues. The CDR3 region is CASSDPEGASSGYTF. As DNA, the CDR3 is TGTGCCAGCAGTGACCCCGAAGGGGCCAGCAGTGGCTACACCTTC.

The chain uses TRBV19 and TRBJ1-4; 7 nucleotides agree with TRBD1. The CDR3 totals 15 residues. V shed 7 bases, J shed 7 bases, and the junction held 12 bases outside the gene matches. CDR1 LNHDA and CDR2 SQIVND come from the germline V gene (reference sequence). The CDR3 loop is CASTFQTGIGEKLFF. The DNA of the CDR3 is TGTGCCAGTACCTTCCAGACAGGGATTGGTGAAAAACTGTTTTTT.

Concerning this clone: The junction shows a germline mismatch at one end, possibly a read error. The J gene is TRBJ2-4, the V gene TRBV30; perhaps TRBD2 as D (6 bases). The CDR3 runs to 15 residues. The V gene's germline CDR1 is GTSNPN and CDR2 SVGIG (reference sequence). CDR3 amino acids: CAWTRDELAKNSQYF. The CDR3 DNA reads TGTGCCTGGACTAGGGACGAACTAGCCAAAAACAGTCAGTACTTC.

This chain connects TRBV30 to TRBJ2-6; TRBD1 aligns across 8 bases. The germline CDR1 and CDR2 sequences are GTSNPN and SVGIG (reference sequence). The CDR3 is 16 amino acids. Unmatched junction bases numbered 5, after V lost 3 bases and J lost 1 base. Here the CDR3 DNA reads TGTGCCTGGAGAACGACAGGGGAATCTGGGGCCAACGTCCTGACTTTC. This encodes CAWRTTGESGANVLTF.

This chain uses TRBV19 with TRBJ2-7, with 10 positions matching TRBD1. The junction had 6 bases not matched to a gene; V was cut back by 7 bases and J by 6 bases. Looked up from germline, CDR1 is LNHDA and CDR2 is SQIVND (reference sequence). The CDR3 extends over 13 amino acids. The CDR3, as DNA: TGTGCCAGTATTTGGGACAGGGGTTCCGAGCAGTACTTC. Translating it yields CASIWDRGSEQYF.